These 7 T cell receptor beta chains originate from one sample sequenced in a study of shared T cell receptors in the human thymus. Sequencing used immunoSEQ multiplex PCR; TCRdb keeps in-frame clones, though not all of them. Among hundreds of thousands of clones listed, approximately 89% were seen once. This sample also appeared in a second study, on human thymus T cells.

Sequencing was carried out using thymocytes. Source of these receptors: a boy under three years old with a congenital heart defect.

The chain recombines TRBV28 with TRBJ2-7, with TRBD1 identical over 7 bases. The germline V gene encodes CDR1 MDHEN and CDR2 SYDVKM. CDR3 length equals 16 residues. V lost 6 bases and J lost 2; bases outside the gene matches: 13. DNA for the CDR3: TGTGCCAGCAGCTGCCCCGGACAGGCCGCTCCCTACGAGCAGTACTTC. It specifies CASSCPGQAAPYEQYF.

The J gene is TRBJ2-3, the V gene TRBV29-1; D is possibly TRBD1 (7 bases). Germline V gene lookup returns CDR1 SQVTM and CDR2 ANQGSEA. The CDR3 runs 12 residues. Trimming removed 4 bases from V and 6 bases from J, with 11 bases in between. CDR3 DNA: TGCAGCGTTGCCCCAGGGGGGGATACGCAGTATTTT. Protein product: CSVAPGGDTQYF.

The rearrangement joins TRBV28 to TRBJ2-1; D perhaps matches TRBD1 (6 bases). The CDR3 extends over 13 amino acids. From germline, CDR1 is MDHEN and CDR2 SYDVKM. Trimming shortened V by 8 bases and J by 2 bases, and 10 bases separated the two germline ends. CDR3 nucleotide sequence: TGTGCCAGCGGACAGCTACCCTACAATGAGCAGTTCTTC. It codes for CASGQLPYNEQFF.

As regards this clone: Other nucleotide sequences from this sample produce the same CDR3. The chain combines TRBV19 with TRBJ1-6; tentatively, D is TRBD1 (5 bases). V was shortened by 7 bases and J by 1 base, with 8 bases between the two germline ends. This CDR3 has 14 amino acids. In germline, CDR1 is LNHDA, CDR2 SQIVND (reference sequence). In DNA, the CDR3 is TGTGCCAGTATCGGGGGTTCCTATAATTCACCCCTCCACTTT. Translating gives CASIGGSYNSPLHF.

This clone appeared once. The chain employs TRBV19 and TRBJ1-1, with no clear D. Trimming shortened V by 5 bases and J by 8 bases, and 18 bases separated the two germline ends. CDR1 and CDR2 from the germline V gene are LNHDA and SQIVND (reference sequence). This CDR3 is 14 amino acids long. CDR3: CASSGSGFIPEAFF. The CDR3 nucleotides read TGTGCCAGTAGTGGTTCAGGCTTTATCCCCGAAGCTTTCTTT.

The rearrangement uses TRBV11-2 and TRBJ1-4; 8 bases align to TRBD1. Looked up from germline, CDR1 is SGHAT and CDR2 is FQNNGV. The trim removed 3 bases at V and 6 bases at J, leaving 3 bases unmatched. The CDR3 runs to 14 residues. CDR3 bases: TGTGCCAGCAGCTTGACGGGACAGGATGAAAAACTGTTTTTT. This encodes CASSLTGQDEKLFF.

This clone was counted once. The chain employs TRBV5-1 and TRBJ2-1; perhaps TRBD2 as D (5 bases). Germline V gene lookup returns CDR1 SGHRS and CDR2 YFSETQ. V was shortened by 2 bases and J by 8 bases, with 17 bases between the two germline ends. CDR3 length: 15 amino acids. CDR3 DNA sequence: TGCGCCAGCAGCTTAACCAGGAGGTGGACCGATGAGCAGTTCTTC. Translating gives CASSLTRRWTDEQFF. Drawing the rest from reference TRBV5-1 and TRBJ2-1, the complete variable domain is KAGVTQTPRYLIKTRGQQVTLSCSPISGHRSVSWYQQTPGQGLQFLFEYFSETQRNKGNFPGRFSGRQFSNSRSEMNVSTLELGDSALYLCASSLTRRWTDEQFFGPGTRLTVL.